This record looks at one TCR beta chain sequence and its context. The protocol was immunoSEQ multiplex PCR, while the TCRdb copy is restricted to in-frame clones and leaves out a portion. The repertoire holds some 460,000 clones, with 70% to 90% as singletons. CDR3 length: 15 amino acids. Trimming took 2 bases from V and 3 from J, leaving 14 bases between them. From germline, CDR1 is PRHDT and CDR2 FYEKMQ (reference sequence). These data originate in a study of blood T cell repertoires in COVID-19. In the study overall: Sites in the United States, Italy and Spain provided acute and convalescent COVID-19 samples.

The TCR comes from a woman between 18 and 30 years old with acute COVID-19. The sequenced sample consisted of PBMCs or T cells enriched from blood (not recorded which). The chain uses TRBV13 and TRBJ2-7, with a tentative D call TRBD2 (5 bases). Here the CDR3 reads CASSLRWERFYEQYF. The CDR3 DNA follows: TGTGCCAGCAGCTTAAGGTGGGAGCGGTTCTACGAGCAGTACTTC.